Presented here are 3 T cell receptor beta chains from one specimen sequenced in a study of Ad26.COV2.S vaccination and SARS-CoV-2 variants. Profiled with immunoSEQ multiplex PCR; TCRdb holds only in-frame clones, not every one. The sample carries 250,000 to 300,000 clones, 80% to 90% recorded once. Stated treatment: some 20 received Ad26.COV2.S at low or high dose, single or two shots; five or six received placebo; per-sample allocation not given. Sampling took place 63 days after the first vaccine or placebo injection. Sample: peripheral blood, taken in a trial of Ad26.COV2.S vaccine versus placebo. The receptors were gathered from a person between 18 and 65 years old who received the Ad26.COV2.S COVID-19 vaccine or a placebo.

The chain is built from TRBV7-9 and TRBJ2-7, with D perhaps matching TRBD1 or TRBD2 (5 bases each). V dropped 4 bases and J dropped 6 bases, with 10 bases sitting between them. This CDR3 is built from 12 residues. Germline CDR1 is SEHNR and CDR2 is FQNEAQ (reference sequence). The CDR3 nucleotides read TGTGCCAGCAGCTCCTGGGGGAGCGAGCAGTACTTC. It encodes CASSSWGSEQYF.

V gene TRBV6-1 combines with J gene TRBJ1-2; D remains ambiguous. Trimming cost V 4 bases and J 4 bases, with 19 bases left between them. Germline lookup yields CDR1 MNHNS and CDR2 SASEGT. CDR3 length: 16 amino acids. The DNA of the CDR3 is TGTGCCAGCAGTGCCTGGACGGTTTTATCTACCTATGGCTACACCTTC. Translating it yields CASSAWTVLSTYGYTF.

The gene calls are TRBV9 and TRBJ2-3; possible D gene TRBD2, 5 bases. The germline CDR1 and CDR2 sequences are SGDLS and YYNGEE. The CDR3 has 14 amino acids. The ends were cut back, 0 bases at V and 6 bases at J, with 11 bases in the middle. In DNA, the CDR3 is TGTGCCAGCAGCGTAGGAGGAGGCGGGGATACGCAGTATTTT. It is translated as CASSVGGGGDTQYF.